This T cell receptor beta chain was documented in a study of glioma-infiltrating T cells. About the study: Target coverage was roughly 4- to 11-fold for about 940,000 blood T cells. The study, taken as a whole, reports: Tissue-blood divergence was below expectation in non-neoplastic patients, above in gliomas. Only very few CDR3 sequences appeared in both tissue and blood.

The V end lost 1 base, the J end lost 2 bases, and 8 bases lay between the germline ends. CDR3 length equals 14 residues. The germline gives CDR1 SGHNT, CDR2 YYREEE (reference sequence). The iRepertoire nested amplicon-rescue multiplex PCR amplified TCR alpha and beta CDR3s from RNA. Tissue mRNA or PBMC total RNA, 100-400 ng, went into one-step reverse transcription and amplification. TCRdb used MiXCR to reprocess the multiplex PCR reads, holding one entry per CDR3 protein. This sample has about 400,000 distinct CDR3 sequences, with about two fifths found just once. With regard to this clonotype: Antigen unknown.

V usage is TRBV5-4 and J usage is TRBJ2-3; D remains ambiguous. Input material: glioma tissue, nonneoplastic brain tissue, or PBMCs (not recorded which). This TCR was sampled from a human donor with low-grade glioma or glioblastoma, undergoing nonglioma brain surgery, or in good health (not recorded which). The DNA for the CDR3 is TGTGCCAGCAGCTTGCTCTCACACACAGATACGCAGTATTTT. It codes for CASSLLSHTDTQYF.